This T cell receptor beta chain was found in a study of technical replicates of blood from a few donors (dated by TCRdb to about 2017). Turning to this clone: Its recognized antigen is unknown. There are no base qualities to consult, and no much larger clone falls within one base.

The CDR3 starts with the cysteine, ends with the phenylalanine, and has 15 residues. Only the CDR3 portion is preserved as DNA: 45 bases, with reading frame beginning at the first base. The germline V gene yields MNHNS for CDR1 and SASEGT for CDR2. Unmatched junction bases come to 9, with V trimmed by 7 bases and J by 0 bases. The library was obtained by the immunoSEQ multiplex PCR assay. Entries here come from immuneACCESS through TCRdb and include only in-frame sequences with V and J called. Some clones fail to appear in such tables; in the studies checked, an unresolved V gene covers under half of the shortfall, and the cause of the remainder is unknown. The sample data list some 80,000 clones, and nearly 97% of these were observed just once. The ten largest make up about 0.36% of the sample.

The sequencing sample was made of T cells isolated from PBMCs. Here the chain combines TRBV6-1 and TRBJ2-7; 7 nucleotides in the junction match TRBD1. The TCR originated in a human donor in good health. The DNA sequence follows: TGTGCCAGCATCCGTGGGACAGCCGGCTCCTACGAGCAGTACTTC. Translated, this gives CASIRGTAGSYEQYF.